This TCR beta chain comes out of a study of T cells in Graves' hyperthyroidism and ophthalmopathy. RNA transcripts yielded amplified TCR beta CDR3 regions. A first-round RT-PCR of the TCR CDR3 used the HTBI primer set. TCRdb re-called the multiplex PCR reads through MiXCR, storing one row per CDR3 protein. The sample has about 200,000 distinct CDR3 sequences; roughly a sixth are singletons. The study's findings and limits: Most clonotypes that expanded in the thyroid above 0.001 also showed up in blood.

This clonotype has just a few counts. Its antigen is not known. Every diagnosis used clinical symptoms, serum thyroxine and TRAb, thyroid ultrasound and orbital computed tomography. In germline, CDR1 is DFQATT, CDR2 SNEGSKA (reference sequence). The CDR3 runs 12 residues. V dropped 3 bases and J dropped 6 bases, with 9 bases sitting between them. The genes are TRBV20-1 and TRBJ2-1; a weak D match, TRBD2 (6 bases). This receptor was obtained from a woman aged 50 to 60 with Graves' hyperthyroidism. Sequencing was done on a sample of blood. CDR3 protein: CSAREGGNEQFF. CDR3 DNA: TGCAGTGCTAGGGAGGGCGGCAATGAGCAGTTCTTC.